The present T cell receptor (beta chain) was sequenced within a study of T-cell memory formation after mild COVID-19. TCRdb re-called the 5' RACE reads through MiXCR, storing one row per CDR3 protein. This sample has approximately 350,000 distinct CDR3 sequences; 10% to 15% occur once, and the top ten carry over 20%. Germline V gives CDR1 DFQATT, CDR2 SNEGSKA (reference sequence). The V end was cut by 6 bases, the J end by 9 bases, with 10 bases between. The CDR3 has 10 amino acids. This sequence joins TRBV20-1 and TRBJ2-3; no reliable D call. Source material: PBMCs or a T cell subset sorted from them (not recorded which). This receptor was obtained from a man aged 18 to 30 who had mild COVID-19 (a few samples of this study predate the infection). Cell type and time point are not known. The CDR3 sequence is CSAVAGTQYF. The CDR3 nucleotides read TGCAGTGCCGTAGCAGGCACGCAGTATTTT.